A single sample is the source of the 24 T cell receptor beta chains below, sequenced in a study of vaccination and CD4 T cells after COVID-19. Indicated treatment: roughly ten-day PBMC culture with coronavirus spike peptide pools or control peptides (ViraFEST assay). Sequenced with the Oncomine TCR Beta short-read assay was DNA taken from cultured CD4+ T cells. One entry per CDR3 protein, called by TCRdb with MiXCR from the PCR reads. This table holds 15,000 to 20,000 distinct CDR3 sequences, around half found once. The antigens of these receptors remain unknown. Specimen: CD4+ T cells from blood, cultured in vitro, collected before SARS-CoV-2 vaccination. These TCRs come from a human donor who had recovered from COVID-19.

The CDR3 protein is CASSYTGTSYEQYF. Here the CDR3 DNA reads TGTGCCAGCAGTTACACCGGGACTAGCTACGAGCAGTACTTC. The V call is TRBV6-5, the J call TRBJ2-7, with 8 positions matching TRBD2. Germline trimming cut 2 bases from V and 3 bases from J; bases unmatched to any gene: 3. The CDR3 is 14 amino acids. Germline V gene data show CDR1 as MNHEY and CDR2 as SVGAGI.

The CDR3 nucleotides read TGTGCCAGCAGCCCTAAGACCCTGGCGGAACAAGAGACCCAGTACTTC. It translates to CASSPKTLAEQETQYF. The chain links TRBV5-4 to TRBJ2-5; D call uncertain. Looked up from germline, CDR1 is SGHNT and CDR2 is YYREEE (reference sequence). V lost 4 bases, J lost 2 bases, and 18 bases lay in between. This CDR3 is 16 amino acids long.

This clonotype was seen only a few times. The V call is TRBV6-5, the J call TRBJ1-1, with D possibly matching TRBD1 (5 bases). The CDR3 is 13 residues long. Deletions cut 3 bases from V and 1 base from J, with 6 bases between. The germline CDR1 and CDR2 sequences are MNHEY and SVGAGI. CDR3: CASSYGQNTEAFF. CDR3 coding DNA: TGTGCCAGCAGTTATGGACAGAACACTGAAGCTTTCTTT.

The chain links TRBV11-2 to TRBJ2-1; either TRBD1 or TRBD2 may fit D (5 bases each). The CDR3 length is 14 residues. From germline, CDR1 is SGHAT and CDR2 FQNNGV. V was trimmed by 1 base and J by 5 bases, leaving 9 bases between them. As DNA, the CDR3 is TGTGCCAGCAGCTTAGCGGGACGGCACAATGAGCAGTTCTTC. Residues: CASSLAGRHNEQFF.

This chain joins TRBV10-3 and TRBJ1-1; D uncertain. Germline V gene lookup returns CDR1 ENHRY and CDR2 SYGVKD. With 0 bases removed from V and 1 base from J, the gap between germline ends came to 6 bases. The CDR3 covers 14 residues. CDR3 nucleotide sequence: TGTGCCATCAGTGAGTCCCCGGGGAACACTGAAGCTTTCTTT. The encoded protein is CAISESPGNTEAFF.

The chain uses TRBV5-4 and TRBJ2-1; 7 bases map to TRBD1. The CDR3 length is 14 residues. Trimming took 3 bases from V and 8 from J; bases not matched to a gene: 8. Germline assignment: CDR1 SGHNT and CDR2 YYREEE (reference sequence). The CDR3 region has the DNA TGTGCCAGCAGCTGGGAGACAGGGCGCGATGAGCAGTTCTTC. Amino acid sequence: CASSWETGRDEQFF.

The sample holds a few counts of this clonotype. The rearrangement joins TRBV24-1 to TRBJ2-3, with 14 nucleotides matching TRBD2. Germline CDR1 and CDR2: KGHDR and SFDVKD. V lost 4 bases and J lost 6; bases outside the gene matches: 8. The length of the CDR3 is 17 residues. The CDR3 is CATSERLAGGLRDTQYF. CDR3 sequence (DNA): TGTGCCACCAGTGAACGACTAGCGGGAGGGCTACGGGATACGCAGTATTTT.

Here the CDR3 reads CASTQVVGTGNNQPQHF. For the CDR3, the DNA is TGTGCCAGTACCCAGGTCGTGGGGACAGGGAATAATCAGCCCCAGCATTTT. The chain has TRBV19 and TRBJ1-5, with 9 bases matching TRBD1. From germline, CDR1 is LNHDA and CDR2 SQIVND (reference sequence). The CDR3 sequence is 17 residues long. V dropped 7 bases and J dropped 4; count of bases not matched to a gene: 14.

This chain connects TRBV19 to TRBJ1-5, with unresolved D. There are 11 residues in the CDR3. The V gene's germline CDR1 is LNHDA and CDR2 SQIVND (reference sequence). Trimming took 5 bases from V and 5 from J, leaving 4 bases between them. CDR3 amino acids: CASSSDQPQHF. The CDR3 DNA reads as TGTGCCAGTAGTTCTGATCAGCCCCAGCATTTT.

The chain uses TRBV7-9 and TRBJ2-7, with TRBD2 identical over 8 bases. This CDR3 is built from 12 residues. Losses at the gene ends were 6 bases for V and 5 bases for J; bases not matched to a gene: 3. Germline CDR1 and CDR2: SEHNR and FQNEAQ (reference sequence). In DNA form, the CDR3 reads TGTGCCAGCAGTCTTAGCGGGGACGAGCAGTACTTC. Encoded protein: CASSLSGDEQYF.

The chain has TRBV19 and TRBJ2-7; D call uncertain. This CDR3 has 14 amino acids. The germline V gene encodes CDR1 LNHDA and CDR2 SQIVND (reference sequence). Trimming took off 1 base at V and 7 bases at J, with 14 bases between the two ends. CDR3 DNA sequence: TGTGCCAGTAGTATAGGAGACGGCCGTGGGGAGCAGTACTTC. Translating gives CASSIGDGRGEQYF.

This chain joins TRBV6-1 and TRBJ1-6; 10 bases fit TRBD1. Germline trimming cut 5 bases from V and 9 bases from J; bases unmatched to any gene: 7. Germline V CDR1 and CDR2: MNHNS, SASEGT. The CDR3 length is 15 residues. In DNA form, the CDR3 reads TGTGCCAGCAGTCCGACGACAGGGGGCCTTTCACCCCTCCACTTT. Its translation is CASSPTTGGLSPLHF.

This clonotype was counted a few times. The V gene is TRBV15, the J gene TRBJ2-3; TRBD1 matches at 9 bases. The CDR3 runs to 16 residues. V was pared by 1 base and J by 3 bases, with 5 bases of the junction left unmatched. Germline V gene sequence: CDR1 LNHNV, CDR2 YYDKDF (reference sequence). The CDR3 spells CATSRGGQGGTDTQYF. The DNA of the CDR3 is TGTGCCACCAGCAGAGGGGGACAGGGTGGGACAGATACGCAGTATTTT.

This clonotype is termed large. This chain uses TRBV23-1 with TRBJ2-3; no reliable D call. TRBV23-1 is labeled an ORF, and its function is uncertain. The CDR3 length is 14 residues. V was trimmed by 3 bases and J by 2 bases, leaving 9 bases between them. CDR3 sequence: CASSHGRYTDTQYF. For the CDR3, the DNA is TGCGCCAGCAGTCATGGACGTTACACAGATACGCAGTATTTT.

J is TRBJ2-7 and V is TRBV20-1; 9 bases are a match to TRBD1. This CDR3 spans 15 amino acids. With 3 bases clipped from V and 0 bases from J, the junction kept 6 bases outside the gene matches. Germline V lookup: CDR1 DFQATT, CDR2 SNEGSKA (reference sequence). The CDR3, as DNA: TGCAGTGCTAGCTTCCCGACAGGGGGCTCCTACGAGCAGTACTTC. Residues: CSASFPTGGSYEQYF.

The sample holds a few counts of this clonotype. This sequence joins TRBV27 and TRBJ1-6; D ambiguous. From germline, CDR1 is MNHEY and CDR2 SMNVEV (reference sequence). This CDR3 comprises 14 residues. Deletions cut 2 bases from V and 13 bases from J, with 15 bases between. The CDR3 nucleotides read TGTGCCAGCAGTTTAAGTCCCAACCCGGGCCCCCTCCACTTT. This codes for CASSLSPNPGPLHF.

The chain employs TRBV4-1 and TRBJ1-1; D may be TRBD1 (5 bases). CDR1 and CDR2 (germline): MGHRA, YSYEKL. CDR3 length: 15 residues. The V end lost 3 bases, the J end lost 6 bases, and 17 bases lay between the germline ends. The CDR3 DNA sequence: TGCGCCAGCAGCCACCAGGGCAGGGTCCCCCCTGAAGCTTTCTTT. Amino acid sequence: CASSHQGRVPPEAFF.

The rearrangement joins TRBV12-3 or TRBV12-4 to TRBJ1-1; D is unresolved. V was pared by 3 bases and J by 4 bases, with 18 bases between. The CDR3 loop spans 16 amino acids. This CDR3 is CASSFGKGGGITEAFF. CDR3 DNA: TGTGCCAGCAGTTTTGGGAAGGGAGGCGGGATCACTGAAGCTTTCTTT.

The chain has TRBV19 and TRBJ2-2; 9 bases are a match to TRBD1. Germline-derived CDR1 and CDR2 are LNHDA and SQIVND (reference sequence). The ends lost 7 bases at V and 3 bases at J; junction bases unmatched: 6. CDR3 length equals 15 residues. The CDR3 sequence: CASMGGTGHTGELFF. CDR3 bases: TGTGCCAGTATGGGCGGGACAGGGCACACCGGGGAGCTGTTTTTT.

The V call is TRBV7-7, the J call TRBJ2-5; TRBD1 aligns across 7 bases. CDR1 is SSHAT, CDR2 FNYEAQ, per germline (reference sequence). This CDR3 has 15 amino acids. J was trimmed by 2 bases and V by 5 bases; bases with no gene match: 8. The CDR3 DNA follows: TGTGCCAGCAGCGTAATATCGGGACAGCAAGAGACCCAGTACTTC. As protein: CASSVISGQQETQYF.

The V and J genes are TRBV12-3 or TRBV12-4 and TRBJ2-7, with D maybe TRBD2 (6 bases). This CDR3 contains 16 residues. V lost 3 bases to trimming and J lost 0 bases, with 15 bases between them. The CDR3 nucleotides are TGTGCCAGCAGTTTTCCCCCGGGGGAAGTCTCCTACGAGCAGTACTTC. Translated: CASSFPPGEVSYEQYF.

The J gene is TRBJ1-5, the V gene TRBV19; D is uncertain. This CDR3 has 14 amino acids. Germline assignment: CDR1 LNHDA and CDR2 SQIVND (reference sequence). Trimming pared 3 bases from V and 0 bases from J, leaving 6 bases between. CDR3 sequence: CASSIQNSNQPQHF. CDR3 bases: TGTGCCAGTAGTATTCAGAATAGCAATCAGCCCCAGCATTTT.

The CDR3 nucleotides read TGCGCCAGCAGCCAAGATCAAGGAGGGCTCTATGGCTACACCTTC. As protein: CASSQDQGGLYGYTF. The rearrangement links TRBV4-3 to TRBJ1-2; D unclear. Looked up from germline, CDR1 is LGHNA and CDR2 is YSLEER. This CDR3 contains 15 residues. V dropped 0 bases and J dropped 4 bases, with 12 bases sitting between them.

This chain links TRBV6-1 with TRBJ2-7, with D perhaps matching TRBD1 or TRBD2 (7 bases each). Germline V lookup: CDR1 MNHNS, CDR2 SASEGT. This CDR3 contains 14 residues. The V gene lost 6 bases and the J gene lost 5 bases, with 17 bases spanning the gap. In DNA form, the CDR3 reads TGTGCCAGCAGACGGGGAGGGGGCAGGGACGAGCAGTACTTC. It yields the protein CASRRGGGRDEQYF.